This T cell receptor (beta chain) was obtained from a study of shared clonotypes between healthy human individuals. Profiled with immunoSEQ multiplex PCR; TCRdb holds only in-frame clones, not every one. The table shows 520,000 or so clones, with 75% to 85% occurring only once. The CDR3 runs to 15 residues. CDR1 and CDR2 (germline): SGHRS, YFSETQ. V lost 0 bases, J lost 5 bases, and 5 bases stayed unmatched. This sequence was found in a woman between 35 and 50 years old in good health. Some clones in this sample may be carry-over from other donors' samples. Sequenced material: PBMCs. The gene calls are TRBV5-1 and TRBJ2-3, with TRBD2 matching over 8 bases. This chain's CDR3 is CASSLVSGIGDTQYF. CDR3 nucleotide sequence: TGCGCCAGCAGCTTGGTTAGCGGGATAGGAGATACGCAGTATTTT.